Shown below are 21 T cell receptor beta chains from a single sample sequenced in a study of T cells in Graves' hyperthyroidism and ophthalmopathy. RNA transcripts were the template for amplifying TCR beta CDR3 regions. HTBI primers were the set used in a first-round RT-PCR of the TCR CDR3. Using its own MiXCR run on the multiplex PCR reads, TCRdb lists one record per CDR3 protein. The sample lists hundreds of thousands of distinct CDR3 sequences, approximately 15% seen once, with 20% to 25% in the top ten. The sample comprised blood. The receptors derive from a woman in her twenties or thirties with Graves' hyperthyroidism.

This clonotype was seen ten or more times. This rearrangement joins TRBV6-1 to TRBJ1-6; 8 positions match TRBD1. The junction had 3 bases not matched to a gene; V was cut back by 2 bases and J by 6 bases. This CDR3 is built from 15 residues. Germline-derived CDR1 and CDR2 are MNHNS and SASEGT. Here the CDR3 reads CASSERGTGNSPLHF. DNA of the CDR3: TGTGCCAGCAGTGAAAGGGGGACAGGTAATTCACCCCTCCACTTT.

There are a few counts of this clonotype. The V call is TRBV28, the J call TRBJ2-1; D gene unclear. Germline V gives CDR1 MDHEN, CDR2 SYDVKM. V was trimmed by 6 bases and J by 7 bases, leaving 16 bases between them. CDR3 length equals 14 residues. The CDR3 loop is CASSRPLGWNEQFF. CDR3 DNA sequence: TGTGCCAGCAGCCGGCCTTTGGGGTGGAATGAGCAGTTCTTC.

The chain has TRBV27 and TRBJ2-5; 9 bases are a match to TRBD2. This CDR3 is 17 amino acids long. V shed 4 bases and J 6 bases; nucleotides not matched to a gene: 15. Germline V gene data show CDR1 as MNHEY and CDR2 as SMNVEV (reference sequence). The CDR3 reads CASSSVKGRGGPKTQYF. In DNA, the CDR3 is TGTGCCAGCAGTTCCGTAAAGGGGCGGGGGGGCCCGAAGACCCAGTACTTC.

This rearrangement joins TRBV9 to TRBJ2-7; D gene unclear. Germline V CDR1 and CDR2: SGDLS, YYNGEE. The V gene lost 0 bases and the J gene lost 0 bases, with 13 bases spanning the gap. The CDR3 contains 16 residues. This CDR3 is CASSVVGLRSSYEQYF. CDR3 DNA sequence: TGTGCCAGCAGCGTAGTAGGGCTGAGGAGCTCCTACGAGCAGTACTTC.

This clonotype has a count of ten or more. The DNA for the CDR3 is TGTGCCAGCATCGGGGGGGGAGTGGGATCCAATGAGCAGTTCTTC. Protein product: CASIGGGVGSNEQFF. The chain employs TRBV28 and TRBJ2-1, with TRBD2 matching 8 bases. This CDR3 has 15 residues. The trim removed 7 bases at V and 6 bases at J, leaving 11 bases unmatched. Germline V gene data show CDR1 as MDHEN and CDR2 as SYDVKM.

This clonotype was recorded at least ten times. The chain uses TRBV2 and TRBJ2-5; D call uncertain. The CDR3 runs to 16 residues. Trimming left V 4 bases short and J 5 bases short, with 20 bases between. CDR1 is SNHLY and CDR2 is FYNNEI in the germline V gene. In nucleotides, the CDR3 is TGTGCCAGCAGTGGGAGTTATGGGGTCGTAGGGGAGACCCAGTACTTC. The encoded protein is CASSGSYGVVGETQYF.

There are a few counts of this clonotype. The rearrangement links TRBV7-9 to TRBJ2-7, with D hard to call. CDR1 and CDR2 from the germline V gene are SEHNR and FQNEAQ (reference sequence). The germline V and J ends were trimmed by 0 bases and 0 bases, with 9 bases remaining between them. The CDR3 covers 15 residues. The chain's CDR3 is CASSLAGRSSYEQYF. The CDR3 DNA reads TGTGCCAGCAGCTTAGCCGGCCGGAGCTCCTACGAGCAGTACTTC.

As regards this clonotype: This may stem from a read error, because a much larger clone lies one nucleotide away. The V gene is TRBV7-3, the J gene TRBJ2-5; 12 bases match TRBD2. The CDR3 is made up of 15 amino acids. Unmatched junction bases numbered 11, after V lost 10 bases and J lost 5 bases. Germline CDR1 and CDR2: SGHTA and FQGTGA. The DNA for the CDR3 is TGTGCCATTCCTCCTAGCGGGAGGGTATGGGAGACCCAGTACTTC. It translates to CAIPPSGRVWETQYF.

This clonotype was seen many times. This chain links TRBV2 with TRBJ2-2; maybe TRBD1 (5 bases). The CDR3 is 13 amino acids. Germline-derived CDR1 and CDR2 are SNHLY and FYNNEI. V was clipped by 2 bases and J by 6 bases, with 7 bases between them. The CDR3 DNA follows: TGTGCCAGCAGTGAAAGCAGGGCCGGGGAGCTGTTTTTT. Protein: CASSESRAGELFF. Together with reference TRBV2 and TRBJ2-2, the CDR3 gives the full variable domain: EPEVTQTPSHQVTQMGQEVILRCVPISNHLYFYWYRQILGQKVEFLVSFYNNEISEKSEIFDDQFSVERPDGSNFTLKIRSTKLEDSAMYFCASSESRAGELFFGEGSRLTVL.

There are many counts of this clonotype. The chain combines TRBV28 with TRBJ1-1; D is perhaps TRBD1 (6 bases). Germline V gene data show CDR1 as MDHEN and CDR2 as SYDVKM. V shed 6 bases and J shed 1 base, with 15 bases lying between them. The CDR3 covers 15 residues. The CDR3 nucleotides read TGTGCCAGCAGCCCATTGAGGGGGGCGAACACTGAAGCTTTCTTT. This codes for CASSPLRGANTEAFF.

This clonotype was seen at least ten times. The chain is built from TRBV30 and TRBJ1-1; D uncertain. CDR1 and CDR2 from the germline V gene are GTSNPN and SVGIG (reference sequence). Trimming cost V 5 bases and J 4 bases, with 17 bases left between them. CDR3 length equals 14 residues. CDR3 DNA: TGTGCCTGGGGGTTAGGCGCCGGGCCCACTGAAGCTTTCTTT. It encodes CAWGLGAGPTEAFF. Combining the CDR3 with reference TRBV30 and TRBJ1-1 gives the whole variable domain SQTIHQWPATLVQPVGSPLSLECTVEGTSNPNLYWYRQAAGRGLQLLFYSVGIGQISSEVPQNLSASRPQDRQFILSSKKLLLSDSGFYLCAWGLGAGPTEAFFGQGTRLTVV.

This clonotype has only a few counts. A junction boundary mismatches the germline segment, possibly from a read error. The chain uses TRBV7-7 and TRBJ2-7; weak D call: TRBD1 (7 bases). Germline V gene data show CDR1 as SSHAT and CDR2 as FNYEAQ (reference sequence). The CDR3 is made up of 15 amino acids. CDR3 amino acids: CASSLGGGGKDEQYF. In DNA, the CDR3 is TGTGCTAGCAGCTTAGGTGGAGGGGGCAAGGACGAGCAGTACTTC.

At least ten counts were recorded for this clonotype. For the CDR3, the DNA is TGTGCCAGCAGTCGCGCAGGGCCCCACGAGCAGTACTTC. This translates into CASSRAGPHEQYF. This chain connects TRBV28 to TRBJ2-7, with a tentative D call TRBD1 (5 bases). This CDR3 is built from 13 residues. Per the germline V gene, CDR1 is MDHEN and CDR2 is SYDVKM. V lost 5 bases and J 5 bases, leaving 13 bases between the germline ends.

This clonotype was counted between two and nine times. V gene TRBV4-1 combines with J gene TRBJ1-5, with unresolved D. The CDR3 loop spans 15 amino acids. CDR1 and CDR2 (germline): MGHRA, YSYEKL. DNA for the CDR3: TGCGCAGCCGGGCCTAACCCGTATAGCAATCAGCCCCAGCATTTT. This codes for CAAGPNPYSNQPQHF.

This clonotype occurred many times. The rearrangement links TRBV28 to TRBJ1-2; D possibly corresponds to TRBD1 (6 bases). The CDR3 has 14 residues. Germline values: CDR1 MDHEN, CDR2 SYDVKM. V was pared by 4 bases and J by 4 bases, with 13 bases between. CDR3 region: CASSSTGLIYGYTF. The CDR3 coding sequence is TGTGCCAGCAGTTCAACAGGGCTGATCTATGGCTACACCTTC.

This clonotype was recorded many times. The chain recombines TRBV6-2 or TRBV6-3 with TRBJ2-1; 11 bases map to TRBD2. J was trimmed by 6 bases and V by 4 bases; bases with no gene match: 5. Germline V gene sequence: CDR1 MNHEY, CDR2 SVGEGT. The CDR3 length is 15 residues. The CDR3 here is CASSSALAGVNEQFF. The CDR3 DNA sequence: TGTGCCAGCAGTTCGGCACTAGCGGGAGTCAATGAGCAGTTCTTC.

The sample holds many counts of this clonotype. This rearrangement joins TRBV7-8 to TRBJ2-5; D is perhaps TRBD1 (5 bases). The germline V and J ends were trimmed by 5 bases and 2 bases, with 9 bases remaining between them. Germline CDR1 reads SGHVS; CDR2 reads FQNEAQ. This CDR3 spans 13 amino acids. CDR3 bases: TGTGCCAGCAGCGGCCGACAGCAAGAGACCCAGTACTTC. This codes for CASSGRQQETQYF.

This clonotype was counted at least ten times. The chain is built from TRBV27 and TRBJ2-3; TRBD1 agrees at 9 bases. Germline CDR1 MNHEY, CDR2 SMNVEV (reference sequence). V dropped 3 bases and J dropped 4; count of bases not matched to a gene: 8. CDR3 size: 16 residues. CDR3 region: CASSLTGGSLADTQYF. The CDR3, as DNA: TGTGCCAGCAGTTTGACAGGGGGATCCTTGGCAGATACGCAGTATTTT.

This clonotype was recorded many times. The chain combines TRBV11-2 with TRBJ1-6, with 9 nucleotides matching TRBD1. CDR1 is SGHAT and CDR2 is FQNNGV in the germline V gene. The V gene end was trimmed by 2 bases and the J gene end by 10 bases; junction bases not matched to a gene: 12. The length of the CDR3 is 17 residues. Written as DNA, the CDR3 is TGTGCCAGCAGCTTAAGAGGGACAGGGAGAATTCTCTCACCCCTCCACTTT. As protein: CASSLRGTGRILSPLHF.

V gene TRBV7-9 combines with J gene TRBJ2-5, with 10 positions matching TRBD1. Trimming at V came to 4 bases and at J to 4 bases, leaving 3 bases not matched to a gene. The germline CDR1 and CDR2 sequences are SEHNR and FQNEAQ (reference sequence). CDR3 length equals 14 residues. The CDR3 sequence: CASSSRQGAETQYF. The CDR3 nucleotides are TGTGCCAGCAGCTCAAGACAGGGGGCAGAGACCCAGTACTTC. The full variable domain, with the rest looked up from reference TRBV7-9 and TRBJ2-5, is DTGVSQNPRHKITKRGQNVTFRCDPISEHNRLYWYRQTLGQGPEFLTYFQNEAQLEKSRLLSDRFSAERPKGSFSTLEIQRTEQGDSAMYLCASSSRQGAETQYFGPGTRLLVL.

This clonotype has more than one count but fewer than ten. The J gene is TRBJ2-7, the V gene TRBV19; D ambiguous. V was pared by 6 bases and J by 6 bases, with 21 bases between. Germline V gene data show CDR1 as LNHDA and CDR2 as SQIVND (reference sequence). The CDR3 contains 15 residues. This CDR3 is CASSTTGPGAGEQYF. DNA of the CDR3: TGTGCCAGTAGCACTACCGGACCAGGCGCTGGCGAGCAGTACTTC.